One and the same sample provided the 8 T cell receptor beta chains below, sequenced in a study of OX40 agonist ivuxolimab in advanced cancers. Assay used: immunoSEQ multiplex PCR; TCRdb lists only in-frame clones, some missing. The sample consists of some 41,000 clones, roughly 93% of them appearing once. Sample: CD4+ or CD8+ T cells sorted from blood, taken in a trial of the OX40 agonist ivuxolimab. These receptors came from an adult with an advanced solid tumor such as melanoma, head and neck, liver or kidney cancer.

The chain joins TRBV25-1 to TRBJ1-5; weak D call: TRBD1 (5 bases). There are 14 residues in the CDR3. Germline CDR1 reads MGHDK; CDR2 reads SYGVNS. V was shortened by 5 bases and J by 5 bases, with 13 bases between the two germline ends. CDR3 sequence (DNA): TGTGCCAGCAGTAACCGGGACGCCGATCAGCCCCAGCATTTT. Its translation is CASSNRDADQPQHF.

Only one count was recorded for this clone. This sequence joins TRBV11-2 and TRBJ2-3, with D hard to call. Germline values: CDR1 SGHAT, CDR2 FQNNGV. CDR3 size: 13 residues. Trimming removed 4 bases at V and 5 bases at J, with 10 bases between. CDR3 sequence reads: CASSSPMGDTQYF. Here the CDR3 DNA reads TGTGCCAGCAGCTCACCTATGGGAGATACGCAGTATTTT. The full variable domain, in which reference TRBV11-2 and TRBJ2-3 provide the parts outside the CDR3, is EAGVAQSPRYKIIEKRQSVAFWCNPISGHATLYWYQQILGQGPKLLIQFQNNGVVDDSQLPKDRFSAERLKGVDSTLKIQPAKLEDSAVYLCASSSPMGDTQYFGPGTRLTVL.

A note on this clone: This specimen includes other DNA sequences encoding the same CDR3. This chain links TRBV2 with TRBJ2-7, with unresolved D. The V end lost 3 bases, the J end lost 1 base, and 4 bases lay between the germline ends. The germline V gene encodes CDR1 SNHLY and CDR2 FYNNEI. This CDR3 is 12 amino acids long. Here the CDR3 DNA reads TGTGCCAGCAGTGACAGATCCTACGAGCAGTACTTC. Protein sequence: CASSDRSYEQYF.

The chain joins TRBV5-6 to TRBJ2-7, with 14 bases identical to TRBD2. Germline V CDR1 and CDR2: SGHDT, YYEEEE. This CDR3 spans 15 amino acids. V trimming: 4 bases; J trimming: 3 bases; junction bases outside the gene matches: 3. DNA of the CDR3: TGTGCCAGCAGCCAGGGACTAGCGGGAGTCTACGAGCAGTACTTC. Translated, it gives CASSQGLAGVYEQYF. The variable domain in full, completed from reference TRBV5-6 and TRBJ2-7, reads DAGVTQSPTHLIKTRGQQVTLRCSPKSGHDTVSWYQQALGQGPQFIFQYYEEEERQRGNFPDRFSGHQFPNYSSELNVNALLLGDSALYLCASSQGLAGVYEQYFGPGTRLTVT.

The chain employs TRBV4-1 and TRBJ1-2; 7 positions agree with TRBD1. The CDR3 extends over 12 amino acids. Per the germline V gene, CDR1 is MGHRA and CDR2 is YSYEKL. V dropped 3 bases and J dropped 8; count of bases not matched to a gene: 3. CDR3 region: CASSHQTGGYTF. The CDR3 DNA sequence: TGCGCCAGCAGCCACCAGACAGGGGGCTACACCTTC.

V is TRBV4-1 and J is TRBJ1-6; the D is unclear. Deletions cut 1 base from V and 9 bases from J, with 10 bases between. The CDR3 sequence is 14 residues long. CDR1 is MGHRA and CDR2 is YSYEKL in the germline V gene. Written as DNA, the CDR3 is TGCGCCAGCAGCCAAGGACCCGGCGGTTCACCCCTCCACTTT. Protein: CASSQGPGGSPLHF.

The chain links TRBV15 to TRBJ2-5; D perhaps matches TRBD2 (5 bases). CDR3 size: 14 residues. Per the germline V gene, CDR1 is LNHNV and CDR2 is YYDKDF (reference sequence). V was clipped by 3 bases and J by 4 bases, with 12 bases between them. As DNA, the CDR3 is TGTGCCACCAGCAGGTCTAGCTTTGGAGAGACCCAGTACTTC. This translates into CATSRSSFGETQYF.

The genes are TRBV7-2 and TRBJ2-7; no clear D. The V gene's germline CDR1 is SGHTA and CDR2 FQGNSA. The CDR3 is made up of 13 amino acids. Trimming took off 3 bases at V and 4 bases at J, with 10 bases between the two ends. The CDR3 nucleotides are TGTGCCAGCAGCTTTCTTGGGTCGTACGAGCAGTACTTC. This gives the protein CASSFLGSYEQYF.